The 10 T cell receptor beta chains reported below all come from one sample, sequenced in a study of blood T cell repertoires in COVID-19. TCRdb keeps only in-frame clones here, not all; method: immunoSEQ multiplex PCR. The sample lists a few hundred thousand clones, 84% seen once, with less than 7% in the top ten. The sample was PBMCs or T cells enriched from blood (not recorded which). The receptors were sampled from a woman aged 40 to 50 who had recovered from COVID-19.

The chain uses TRBV6-6 and TRBJ1-5; TRBD1 matches 8 bases. The CDR3 is 16 residues long. CDR1 and CDR2 from the germline V gene are MNHNY and SVGAGI (reference sequence). V lost 2 bases, J lost 4 bases, and 7 bases stayed unmatched. CDR3: CASSYPGQGKNQPQHF. In DNA form, the CDR3 reads TGTGCCAGCAGTTACCCCGGACAGGGTAAAAATCAGCCCCAGCATTTT.

The gene calls are TRBV7-9 and TRBJ2-7, with a tentative D call TRBD1 (9 bases). This CDR3 is 19 amino acids long. Trimming pared 4 bases from V and 7 bases from J, leaving 32 bases between. From germline, CDR1 is SEHNR and CDR2 FQNEAQ (reference sequence). CDR3 nucleotides: TGTGCCAGCAGCTCCCGGGGGGGGACAGGGAAGGGAGATTTGAGAGAGCAGTACTTC. It translates to CASSSRGGTGKGDLREQYF.

The chain is built from TRBV13 and TRBJ2-3, with D maybe TRBD2 (6 bases). Germline V CDR1 and CDR2: PRHDT, FYEKMQ (reference sequence). V was cut by 1 base and J by 2 bases, with 13 bases left in between. CDR3 length: 16 residues. The CDR3 spells CASSLEDWRVTDTQYF. CDR3 bases: TGTGCCAGCAGCTTAGAAGATTGGAGGGTCACAGATACGCAGTATTTT.

The chain links TRBV6-1 to TRBJ1-4; D call uncertain. CDR3 length: 11 amino acids. Germline lookup yields CDR1 MNHNS and CDR2 SASEGT. Trimming cost V 2 bases and J 13 bases, with 8 bases left between them. CDR3 amino acids: CASSERAGLFF. In nucleotides, the CDR3 is TGTGCCAGCAGTGAAAGGGCGGGACTGTTTTTT.

The chain has TRBV19 and TRBJ2-3; 8 bases are shared with TRBD2. The length of the CDR3 is 16 residues. Germline V gene data show CDR1 as LNHDA and CDR2 as SQIVND (reference sequence). Unmatched junction bases numbered 6, after V lost 1 base and J lost 3 bases. For the CDR3, the DNA is TGTGCCAGTAGTATAGGGAGCGGGACTAGGACAGATACGCAGTATTTT. This translates into CASSIGSGTRTDTQYF. The full variable domain, completed using reference TRBV19 and TRBJ2-3, is DGGITQSPKYLFRKEGQNVTLSCEQNLNHDAMYWYRQDPGQGLRLIYYSQIVNDFQKGDIAEGYSVSREKKESFPLTVTSAQKNPTAFYLCASSIGSGTRTDTQYFGPGTRLTVL.

The chain employs TRBV7-3 and TRBJ2-7; D perhaps matches TRBD1 (5 bases). This CDR3 has 13 amino acids. Germline loops: CDR1 SGHTA, CDR2 FQGTGA. V was shortened by 3 bases and J by 2 bases, with 8 bases between the two germline ends. This CDR3 reads CASSLGPPYEQYF. The CDR3 nucleotides are TGTGCCAGCAGCTTGGGGCCCCCCTACGAGCAGTACTTC.

The chain has TRBV24-1 and TRBJ1-2, with D possibly being TRBD1 (5 bases). The germline CDR1 and CDR2 sequences are KGHDR and SFDVKD. This CDR3 is 13 amino acids long. Trimming left V 8 bases short and J 5 bases short, with 14 bases between. The CDR3 bases are TGTGCCACCACCAGGGAGGGTAGGTATGGCTACACCTTC. Its protein product is CATTREGRYGYTF.

This chain connects TRBV5-1 to TRBJ2-5; 12 bases fit TRBD2. The CDR3 length is 15 residues. Losses at the gene ends were 0 bases for V and 4 bases for J; bases not matched to a gene: 1. Germline CDR1 is SGHRS and CDR2 is YFSETQ. The CDR3 nucleotides are TGCGCCAGCAGCTTGGGACTAGCGGGAGTAGAGACCCAGTACTTC. It encodes CASSLGLAGVETQYF.

V usage is TRBV18 and J usage is TRBJ2-5, with D possibly matching TRBD1 (5 bases). The CDR3 has 16 amino acids. CDR1 and CDR2 (germline): KGHSH, LQKENI. The V end lost 3 bases, the J end lost 3 bases, and 17 bases lay between the germline ends. The CDR3 DNA reads as TGTGCCAGCTCACCTCGGCAGGGCCAACCAAAAGAGACCCAGTACTTC. Translated: CASSPRQGQPKETQYF.

V gene TRBV28 combines with J gene TRBJ2-1; 9 bases line up with TRBD1. The V and J ends lost 3 bases and 4 bases, in that order; junction bases with no gene match: 7. CDR3 length: 16 residues. Germline V gene lookup returns CDR1 MDHEN and CDR2 SYDVKM. DNA of the CDR3: TGTGCCAGCAGTTTTTATTGGGGACAGGGATACAATGAGCAGTTCTTC. As protein: CASSFYWGQGYNEQFF.